These T cell receptor beta chains were read from a single sample in a study of T cell responses to AZD1222 COVID-19 vaccine. Only in-frame clones appear in the TCRdb table, and some are missing; sequencing was by immunoSEQ multiplex PCR. The sample includes tens of thousands of clones, roughly 86% of them seen just once. The material sequenced was peripheral blood, taken on day 0 of MenACWY control vaccination. The source is an adult in good health. The CDR3 runs from the conserved cysteine through the conserved F or W. A D gene is named only where the DNA matches it firmly. Only part of the rows carry a size: once, few, many, or a class if the clone is expanded.

>TRBV5-6|-|-|TRBJ2-4
TGTGCCAGCAGCTTAGGGACAAAAAACATTCAGTACTTC
CASSLGTKNIQYF
>TRBV5-4|-|-|TRBJ1-2
TGTGCCAGCAGCGACGCCGGGACCCCTAGGGACTATGGCTACACCTTC
CASSDAGTPRDYGYTF
>TRBV5-1|-|-|TRBJ2-5
TGCGCCAGCAGCTTGCAGCGGACAGTCCAAGAGACCCAGTACTTC
CASSLQRTVQETQYF
>TRBV19|-|once|TRBJ1-4
TGTGCCAGTAGCAGGCGGCAATCAACTAATGAAAAACTGTTTTTT
CASSRRQSTNEKLFF
>TRBV9|-|-|TRBJ1-3
TGTGCCAGCAGCGTAAGCGGTGTCTCTGGAAACACCATATATTTT
CASSVSGVSGNTIYF
>TRBV5-6|-|-|TRBJ1-2
TGTGCCAGCAGCGTCTTTACAGGGATCTATGGCTACACCTTC
CASSVFTGIYGYTF
>TRBV10-2|-|-|TRBJ1-2
TGCGCCAGCACCGAGGCCCAGCAGGGGAGGATCTATGGCTACACCTTC
CASTEAQQGRIYGYTF
>TRBV5-1|-|-|TRBJ1-2
TGCGCCAGCAGCTCACAAGGATCAAACTATGGCTACACCTTC
CASSSQGSNYGYTF
>TRBV4-3|-|-|TRBJ1-1
TGCGCCAGCAGCCAAAAAACGGGGGGGCTGGACACTGAAGCTTTCTTT
CASSQKTGGLDTEAFF
>TRBV28|-|once|TRBJ2-3
TGTGCCAGCACCCCCGCCCCAGGGGTGGTACGGCGGGTATCTAGCGGCACAGATACGCAGTATTTT
CASTPAPGVVRRVSSGTDTQYF